This T cell receptor beta chain was recovered during a study of blood T cell repertoires in COVID-19. Overall study: Acute and convalescent COVID-19 specimens originated in the United States, Italy and Spain. T cells, B-cell-depleted T cells, or PBMCs supplied cDNA or gDNA.

There are 12 residues in the CDR3. Unmatched junction bases numbered 9, after V lost 7 bases and J lost 12 bases. In germline, CDR1 is SGHAT, CDR2 FQDESV (reference sequence). Study processing details: By means of reference gene primer amplification, nucleated cell counts were estimated. The method was immunoSEQ multiplex PCR; TCRdb's version includes in-frame clones alone and lacks a portion of them. D and trimming come from the DNA, and the V and J calls and clone size come from that table. Here the sample spans 150,000 or so clones, around 89% being singletons. The specimen sequenced was peripheral blood. This chain connects TRBV11-1 to TRBJ2-1; 7 bases map to TRBD1. This receptor was obtained from a woman aged 40 to 50 with acute or convalescent COVID-19. CDR3 sequence: CASKGQMLGQFF. In nucleotides, the CDR3 is TGTGCCAGCAAGGGACAGATGCTGGGGCAGTTCTTC.